These 15 T cell receptor beta chains originate from one sample sequenced in a study of post-analysis software for immune sequencing data. Overall study findings and caveats: When patients were compared with controls, about five TRBV segments were more frequent, TRBV5-6, TRBV5-1 and TRBV20-1 among them.

Their cognate antigens are unknown. Built from TCR beta cDNA, the libraries had unique molecular identifiers in them. Each CDR3 protein gets one entry after TCRdb re-called the PCR reads with MiXCR. Of almost 700,000 distinct CDR3 sequences detected, 59% appear once; the ten largest clones hold approximately 11%. Sequenced input: blood. The source is a girl aged 2 to 9 with multiple sclerosis.

A word on this clonotype: Just one base apart from a much larger clone, this may be a read error. The chain combines TRBV7-9 with TRBJ2-3; weak D call: TRBD2 (5 bases). CDR1 is SEHNR and CDR2 is FQNEAQ in the germline V gene (reference sequence). Trimming shortened V by 5 bases and J by 1 base, and 16 bases separated the two germline ends. This CDR3 is built from 16 residues. CDR3 nucleotides: TGTGCCAGCAGCCCCCGTGCCGGAGGATGCACAGATACGCAGTATTTT. It translates to CASSPRAGGCTDTQYF.

This clonotype was found many times. The V call is TRBV29-1, the J call TRBJ2-1, with TRBD1 matching over 7 bases. The CDR3 has 11 residues. Germline-derived CDR1 and CDR2 are SQVTM and ANQGSEA. The V gene end was trimmed by 3 bases and the J gene end by 12 bases; junction bases not matched to a gene: 5. CDR3 coding DNA: TGCAGCGTTGACCCTCGACAGGGGCAGTTCTTC. Residues: CSVDPRQGQFF.

The DNA of the CDR3 is TGTGCCAGCAGTTGGCAGGACCAAGAGACCCAGTACTTC. Its translation: CASSWQDQETQYF. The chain joins TRBV6-1 to TRBJ2-5; unclear D gene. The CDR3 spans 13 residues. Trimming took 5 bases from V and 0 from J, leaving 7 bases between them. Germline V gene data show CDR1 as MNHNS and CDR2 as SASEGT.

This clonotype has just a few counts. The genes are TRBV27 and TRBJ1-5, with 8 bases identical to TRBD1. Per the germline V gene, CDR1 is MNHEY and CDR2 is SMNVEV (reference sequence). CDR3 length: 15 amino acids. Germline trimming cut 5 bases from V and 1 base from J; bases unmatched to any gene: 4. The CDR3 region is CASSRQGASNQPQHF. The CDR3 DNA reads TGTGCCAGCAGTCGGCAGGGGGCAAGCAATCAGCCCCAGCATTTT.

The gene calls are TRBV4-3 and TRBJ1-2; D unresolved. V was pared by 1 base and J by 8 bases, with 11 bases between. This CDR3 spans 13 amino acids. In germline, CDR1 is LGHNA, CDR2 YSLEER. The DNA for the CDR3 is TGCGCCAGCAGCCAAGTTTCTGGCGGGGGCTACACCTTC. It is translated as CASSQVSGGGYTF.

This rearrangement joins TRBV10-3 to TRBJ1-2, with a possible D match to TRBD1 (6 bases). Trimming pared 0 bases from V and 4 bases from J, leaving 12 bases between. Germline-derived CDR1 and CDR2 are ENHRY and SYGVKD. This CDR3 comprises 15 residues. This chain's CDR3 is CAISESRGRIYGYTF. The CDR3 DNA reads TGTGCCATCAGTGAGTCGCGGGGGCGTATCTATGGCTACACCTTC.

The V and J genes are TRBV20-1 and TRBJ2-5; perhaps TRBD1 as D (6 bases). The germline gives CDR1 DFQATT, CDR2 SNEGSKA (reference sequence). V dropped 3 bases and J dropped 3 bases, with 11 bases sitting between them. The CDR3 has 13 residues. The CDR3 loop reads CSARDSRKETQYF. The CDR3, as DNA: TGCAGTGCTAGGGACAGTCGAAAAGAGACCCAGTACTTC.

The chain uses TRBV15 and TRBJ2-5, with D possibly being TRBD2 (7 bases). V dropped 5 bases and J dropped 7 bases, with 23 bases sitting between them. The CDR3 loop spans 16 amino acids. Germline V gene lookup returns CDR1 LNHNV and CDR2 YYDKDF (reference sequence). The CDR3 DNA sequence: TGTGCCACCAGCTCCCGCGAGGGGGGGGGCTATTGGACCCAGTACTTC. It encodes CATSSREGGGYWTQYF.

This clonotype occurred a few times. The J gene is TRBJ2-1, the V gene TRBV7-9, with TRBD2 as a possible D gene (5 bases). This CDR3 has 15 residues. The germline gives CDR1 SEHNR, CDR2 FQNEAQ (reference sequence). The germline V and J ends were trimmed by 1 base and 2 bases, with 9 bases remaining between them. The CDR3 DNA reads TGTGCCAGCAGCTTAGGTGGGAGCGCCTACAATGAGCAGTTCTTC. This gives the protein CASSLGGSAYNEQFF.

J is TRBJ2-5 and V is TRBV7-2; TRBD1 matches 9 bases. Unmatched junction bases numbered 6, after V lost 5 bases and J lost 5 bases. The germline CDR1 and CDR2 sequences are SGHTA and FQGNSA. The CDR3 has 14 residues. CDR3 residues: CASSPWTGAETQYF. The CDR3 coding sequence is TGTGCCAGCAGCCCCTGGACAGGGGCGGAGACCCAGTACTTC.

The V and J genes are TRBV11-2 and TRBJ1-1; D not resolved. Germline V gene data show CDR1 as SGHAT and CDR2 as FQNNGV. This CDR3 is built from 15 residues. Trimming shortened V by 6 bases and J by 4 bases, and 18 bases separated the two germline ends. CDR3 sequence (DNA): TGTGCCAGCAGAGACATAAAAGGAGTAGGCACTGAAGCTTTCTTT. This encodes CASRDIKGVGTEAFF.

This clonotype was counted between two and nine times. The chain joins TRBV6-6 to TRBJ2-3, with a possible D match to TRBD1 (5 bases). Germline loops: CDR1 MNHNY, CDR2 SVGAGI (reference sequence). Trimming left V 0 bases short and J 2 bases short, with 9 bases between. The CDR3 spans 15 residues. The CDR3 here is CASSYSGAATDTQYF. The CDR3 bases are TGTGCCAGCAGTTACTCTGGGGCAGCCACAGATACGCAGTATTTT.

The J gene is TRBJ2-5, the V gene TRBV2; TRBD1 agrees at 7 bases. With 6 bases clipped from V and 1 base from J, the junction kept 8 bases outside the gene matches. This CDR3 has 15 residues. The germline CDR1 and CDR2 sequences are SNHLY and FYNNEI. This CDR3 is CASRGTAEPQETQYF. For the CDR3, the DNA is TGTGCCAGCAGGGGGACAGCCGAGCCCCAAGAGACCCAGTACTTC.

This clonotype was detected only a few times. The J gene is TRBJ2-1, the V gene TRBV6-4, with a weak D call TRBD2 (5 bases). TRBJ2-7 matches the DNA end more closely, so the J call is doubtful. In germline, CDR1 is MRHNA, CDR2 SNTAGT. The CDR3 totals 15 residues. This chain's CDR3 is CASSEDLTSYNEQYF. In nucleotides, the CDR3 is TGTGCCAGCAGTGAGGACTTGACTTCCTACAATGAGCAGTACTTC.

CDR3 sequence: CASRRGEGRETQYF. CDR3 nucleotides: TGTGCCAGCAGGAGGGGGGAGGGCCGAGAGACCCAGTACTTC. The chain uses TRBV6-1 and TRBJ2-7, with a possible D match to TRBD2 (7 bases). Near its end, the DNA agrees better with TRBJ2-5, so the J call may be wrong. The CDR3 is 14 amino acids. CDR1 and CDR2 from the germline V gene are MNHNS and SASEGT.